Following are 2 T cell receptor beta chains from one sample sequenced in a study of T-cell reconstitution after alpha-beta-depleted transplantation in children. Unique molecular identifiers featured in how the TCRbeta library was prepared. TCRdb re-called the PCR reads with MiXCR, one entry per CDR3 protein. The profile shows 190,000 or so distinct CDR3 sequences, roughly 14% of them singletons. This material consisted of PBMCs from the stem cell graft donor, taken from the stem cell graft. The receptors were sampled from a human donor who donated a stem cell graft to a child with acute lymphoblastic leukemia.

In this sample, this clonotype turned up many times. The V gene is TRBV5-1, the J gene TRBJ2-2; the match to TRBD2 covers 9 bases. This CDR3 is built from 16 residues. Germline lookup yields CDR1 SGHRS and CDR2 YFSETQ. V trimming: 0 bases; J trimming: 3 bases; junction bases outside the gene matches: 3. CDR3 in amino acids: CASSLAIAGDTGELFF. The DNA of the CDR3 is TGCGCCAGCAGCTTGGCCATAGCGGGAGACACCGGGGAGCTGTTTTTT.

This clonotype was seen ten or more times. This rearrangement joins TRBV20-1 to TRBJ1-1; D gene ambiguous. V lost 7 bases, J lost 1 base, and 7 bases lay in between. Germline assignment: CDR1 DFQATT and CDR2 SNEGSKA (reference sequence). The CDR3 length is 11 residues. The CDR3 region is CSVGQNTEAFF. The DNA of the CDR3 is TGCAGTGTAGGCCAGAACACTGAAGCTTTCTTT.